The present TCR beta chain was sequenced within a study of blood T cell repertoires in COVID-19. TCRdb keeps only in-frame clones here, not all; method: immunoSEQ multiplex PCR. The sample has approximately 400,000 clones, roughly nine tenths seen once. The CDR3 has 14 residues. Germline-derived CDR1 and CDR2 are GTSNPN and SVGIG (reference sequence). Unmatched junction bases numbered 3, after V lost 3 bases and J lost 6 bases. This chain joins TRBV30 and TRBJ1-6; 9 bases line up with TRBD1. Sequenced input: peripheral blood. The source is a middle-aged man with acute or convalescent COVID-19. CDR3 bases: TGTGCCTGGAGCGGGACAGGGTTTAATTCACCCCTCCACTTT. Protein: CAWSGTGFNSPLHF.